One sample yielded the 32 T cell receptor beta chains listed below, sequenced in a study of cytomegalovirus exposure and HLA in healthy donors. The PCR made use of 60 Vbeta and 13 Jbeta primers. Method: immunoSEQ multiplex PCR; TCRdb's copy keeps in-frame clones and lacks some. The data show 180,000 or so clones, more than 75% seen once. Material: PBMCs. The receptors originated from a middle-aged man in good health and CMV-seronegative.

This chain connects TRBV7-2 to TRBJ2-1; D uncertain. The CDR3 length is 14 residues. In germline, CDR1 is SGHTA, CDR2 FQGNSA. V was trimmed by 1 base and J by 4 bases, leaving 8 bases between them. DNA for the CDR3: TGTGCCAGCAGCTTAGTACACGGGTACAATGAGCAGTTCTTC. This gives the protein CASSLVHGYNEQFF.

This sequence joins TRBV4-1 and TRBJ1-4, with D possibly being TRBD1 (6 bases). Trimming shortened V by 3 bases and J by 3 bases, and 11 bases separated the two germline ends. From germline, CDR1 is MGHRA and CDR2 YSYEKL. The CDR3 has 15 residues. The CDR3 reads CASSQRQGSNEKLFF. The CDR3 DNA reads as TGCGCCAGCAGCCAGCGCCAGGGGTCTAATGAAAAACTGTTTTTT.

This clone showed up just once. This chain connects TRBV27 to TRBJ2-3; 9 nucleotides agree with TRBD1. Unmatched junction bases numbered 4, after V lost 0 bases and J lost 3 bases. This CDR3 has 16 amino acids. The germline CDR1 and CDR2 sequences are MNHEY and SMNVEV (reference sequence). In nucleotides, the CDR3 is TGTGCCAGCAGTTTATCGGGACAGGGAATGACAGATACGCAGTATTTT. Translated, it gives CASSLSGQGMTDTQYF.

The chain has TRBV7-2 and TRBJ2-4; D perhaps matches TRBD1 (6 bases). With 5 bases removed from V and 9 bases from J, the gap between germline ends came to 11 bases. The CDR3 has 12 residues. Germline CDR1 reads SGHTA; CDR2 reads FQGNSA. The CDR3: CASSTSGVIQYF. CDR3 DNA: TGTGCCAGCAGCACATCAGGGGTCATTCAGTACTTC.

This clone was detected only a few times. The rearrangement uses TRBV30 and TRBJ2-5; 7 bases align to TRBD1. Losses at the gene ends were 3 bases for V and 5 bases for J; bases not matched to a gene: 9. This CDR3 comprises 14 residues. The germline V gene has CDR1 GTSNPN and CDR2 SVGIG (reference sequence). The CDR3 loop reads CAWSGDRAGETQYF. CDR3 DNA sequence: TGTGCCTGGAGCGGAGACAGGGCTGGGGAGACCCAGTACTTC.

The rearrangement uses TRBV6-5 and TRBJ2-7; 9 bases are shared with TRBD1. V lost 8 bases and J lost 3; bases outside the gene matches: 8. This CDR3 is 14 amino acids long. Germline V gene sequence: CDR1 MNHEY, CDR2 SVGAGI. The DNA of the CDR3 is TGTGCCAGCTGCCCTAGGGACAGGGTCTACGAGCAGTACTTC. Protein sequence: CASCPRDRVYEQYF.

The V call is TRBV5-1, the J call TRBJ2-5; possible D gene TRBD2, 7 bases. CDR1 is SGHRS, CDR2 YFSETQ, per germline. This CDR3 region has 19 residues. The ends were cut back, 2 bases at V and 4 bases at J, with 27 bases in the middle. This CDR3 reads CASSLTPRGASGAGETQYF. In DNA form, the CDR3 reads TGCGCCAGCAGCTTAACCCCACGGGGGGCCAGCGGGGCTGGAGAGACCCAGTACTTC.

The chain combines TRBV14 with TRBJ2-3; TRBD2 agrees at 12 bases. V lost 6 bases and J lost 0; bases outside the gene matches: 10. There are 18 residues in the CDR3. CDR1 and CDR2 from the germline V gene are SGHDN and FVKESK. The CDR3 loop is CASRPLAGGTSSTDTQYF. In DNA, the CDR3 is TGTGCCAGCAGACCACTAGCGGGGGGTACCTCTAGCACAGATACGCAGTATTTT.

This chain uses TRBV6-4 with TRBJ1-4; D remains unclear. This CDR3 is built from 14 residues. Deletions cut 6 bases from V and 7 bases from J, with 15 bases between. Germline CDR1 reads MRHNA; CDR2 reads SNTAGT. CDR3 loop: CASSPTPGGEKLFF. The CDR3 nucleotides read TGTGCCAGCAGCCCGACTCCCGGAGGTGAAAAACTGTTTTTT.

Concerning this clone: Other DNA sequences within the sample encode an identical CDR3. The chain joins TRBV5-1 to TRBJ2-5, with 8 bases fitting TRBD1. The CDR3 spans 13 residues. The germline V gene encodes CDR1 SGHRS and CDR2 YFSETQ. Losses at the gene ends were 4 bases for V and 3 bases for J; bases not matched to a gene: 2. The CDR3 spells CASSLQGEETQYF. CDR3 in DNA: TGCGCCAGCAGCCTACAGGGGGAAGAGACCCAGTACTTC.

The rearrangement links TRBV19 to TRBJ2-7, with 15 bases lining up with TRBD2. Germline CDR1 reads LNHDA; CDR2 reads SQIVND (reference sequence). The V and J ends lost 3 bases and 0 bases, in that order; junction bases with no gene match: 12. The CDR3 has 20 amino acids. As DNA, the CDR3 is TGTGCCAGTAGTATGAGGGTGAGGACTAGCGGGGGGGCTAGCTCCTACGAGCAGTACTTC. Translating gives CASSMRVRTSGGASSYEQYF. The full variable domain, rest sourced from reference TRBV19 and TRBJ2-7, is DGGITQSPKYLFRKEGQNVTLSCEQNLNHDAMYWYRQDPGQGLRLIYYSQIVNDFQKGDIAEGYSVSREKKESFPLTVTSAQKNPTAFYLCASSMRVRTSGGASSYEQYFGPGTRLTVT.

This chain joins TRBV19 and TRBJ1-4, with 7 bases lining up with TRBD1. The CDR3 runs 14 residues. Germline values: CDR1 LNHDA, CDR2 SQIVND (reference sequence). J lost 5 bases, V lost 6 bases, and 6 bases had no gene match. CDR3: CASRTTGRNEKLFF. The CDR3 nucleotides are TGTGCCAGTAGAACGACAGGGAGAAATGAAAAACTGTTTTTT.

This clone was found a few times. The chain recombines TRBV4-1 with TRBJ1-5, with D possibly being TRBD1 (5 bases). Trimming took off 4 bases at V and 15 bases at J, with 13 bases between the two ends. The CDR3 spans 11 residues. CDR1 is MGHRA and CDR2 is YSYEKL in the germline V gene. The CDR3 DNA sequence: TGCGCCAGCAGCCCCGGACACTCCCGGCATTTT. Its translation: CASSPGHSRHF.

The rearrangement joins TRBV27 to TRBJ2-1; TRBD2 matches at 11 bases. This CDR3 has 16 amino acids. CDR1 is MNHEY, CDR2 SMNVEV, per germline (reference sequence). After removal of 2 bases from V and 7 bases from J, the junction contained 7 bases not matched to a gene. CDR3 sequence: CASSLPPGTSGNEQFF. The CDR3 region has the DNA TGTGCCAGCAGTTTACCCCCCGGGACTAGCGGTAATGAGCAGTTCTTC.

This chain connects TRBV7-2 to TRBJ2-1; a possible D gene is TRBD2 (7 bases). V shed 4 bases and J shed 6 bases, with 19 bases lying between them. The V gene's germline CDR1 is SGHTA and CDR2 FQGNSA. This CDR3 has 16 residues. CDR3 residues: CASSSTWGAGVNEQFF. CDR3 coding DNA: TGTGCCAGCAGCTCCACCTGGGGGGCGGGAGTCAATGAGCAGTTCTTC.

The J gene is TRBJ2-1, the V gene TRBV9; a weak D match, TRBD2 (5 bases). The germline gives CDR1 SGDLS, CDR2 YYNGEE. The V and J ends lost 4 bases and 0 bases respectively, with 11 bases between them. The CDR3 spans 15 residues. The CDR3 nucleotides are TGTGCCAGCAGCCGTTCGGGAAGCTCCTACAATGAGCAGTTCTTC. Protein sequence: CASSRSGSSYNEQFF.

The rearrangement uses TRBV21-1 and TRBJ2-7; the D segment call TRBD2 is taken from the table without a DNA check. TRBV21-1 is annotated as a pseudogene. This CDR3 spans 15 amino acids. In DNA, the CDR3 is TGTGCCAGCAGCAAAGTTCCGACTAGGGGTGCCGAGCAGTACTTC. Protein sequence: CASSKVPTRGAEQYF.

The rearrangement joins TRBV11-1 to TRBJ2-3, with no clear D. Trimming pared 4 bases from V and 1 base from J, leaving 12 bases between. The CDR3 consists of 15 residues. The germline CDR1 and CDR2 sequences are SGHAT and FQDESV (reference sequence). CDR3 amino acids: CASSSWSQGTDTQYF. As DNA, the CDR3 is TGTGCCAGCAGCTCGTGGAGTCAAGGCACAGATACGCAGTATTTT. The full variable domain, rest sourced from reference TRBV11-1 and TRBJ2-3, is EAEVAQSPRYKITEKSQAVAFWCDPISGHATLYWYRQILGQGPELLVQFQDESVVDDSQLPKDRFSAERLKGVDSTLKIQPAELGDSAMYLCASSSWSQGTDTQYFGPGTRLTVL.

The chain carries TRBV29-1 and TRBJ2-7, with TRBD1 matching 8 bases. The CDR3 length is 11 residues. Germline V gene lookup returns CDR1 SQVTM and CDR2 ANQGSEA. After removal of 6 bases from V and 6 bases from J, the junction contained 4 bases not matched to a gene. The CDR3 spells CSVSDRGEQYF. In DNA, the CDR3 is TGCAGCGTGAGCGACAGGGGCGAGCAGTACTTC.

This chain links TRBV4-1 with TRBJ2-5; the D gene is possibly TRBD2 (5 bases). Germline CDR1 MGHRA, CDR2 YSYEKL. With 3 bases removed from V and 0 bases from J, the gap between germline ends came to 8 bases. The CDR3 sequence is 14 residues long. The DNA for the CDR3 is TGCGCCAGCAGCCACACGGGGTACCAAGAGACCCAGTACTTC. Its translation is CASSHTGYQETQYF.

The V call is TRBV4-2, the J call TRBJ1-3; D is unclear. V was shortened by 0 bases and J by 4 bases, with 4 bases between the two germline ends. The germline V gene encodes CDR1 LGHNA and CDR2 YNFKEQ. The CDR3 has 13 amino acids. The DNA of the CDR3 is TGTGCCAGCAGCCAAGATATGGGAAACACCATATATTTT. This encodes CASSQDMGNTIYF.

The chain employs TRBV5-4 and TRBJ2-7, with TRBD2 matching over 10 bases. The trim removed 3 bases at V and 4 bases at J, leaving 4 bases unmatched. The germline CDR1 and CDR2 sequences are SGHNT and YYREEE (reference sequence). The CDR3 extends over 14 amino acids. CDR3 region: CASSYLAGAYEQYF. The DNA for the CDR3 is TGTGCCAGCAGCTACCTAGCGGGGGCTTACGAGCAGTACTTC.

About this clone: Distinct nucleotide sequences in the sample also encode this CDR3. The chain joins TRBV7-6 to TRBJ2-7, with TRBD2 matching over 14 bases. The CDR3 loop spans 15 amino acids. V dropped 5 bases and J dropped 6; count of bases not matched to a gene: 6. The germline gives CDR1 SGHVS, CDR2 FNYEAQ. The CDR3 DNA reads as TGTGCCAGCAGCCGACTAGCGGGAGGGCTGGTCGAGCAGTACTTC. It yields the protein CASSRLAGGLVEQYF.

V and J are TRBV4-1 and TRBJ2-3; D is possibly TRBD1 (5 bases). Germline CDR1 MGHRA, CDR2 YSYEKL. CDR3 size: 14 residues. Trimming stripped 4 bases from V and 3 bases from J, with 11 bases between. In nucleotides, the CDR3 is TGCGCCAGCAGCCCTACAGGAATGACAGATACGCAGTATTTT. Protein sequence: CASSPTGMTDTQYF.

V gene TRBV5-8 combines with J gene TRBJ1-3; no firm D call. Trimming took 7 bases from V and 3 from J, leaving 8 bases between them. The CDR3 length is 12 residues. Germline V gene sequence: CDR1 SGHTS, CDR2 YDEGEE. The CDR3 reads CASQVYGNTIYF. Here the CDR3 DNA reads TGTGCCAGCCAGGTTTATGGAAACACCATATATTTT.

V usage is TRBV4-3 and J usage is TRBJ1-1, with a weak D call TRBD1 (5 bases). Germline values: CDR1 LGHNA, CDR2 YSLEER. V lost 6 bases and J lost 1, with 15 bases in between. CDR3 length: 15 amino acids. Here the CDR3 reads CASSAGPTPNTEAFF. For the CDR3, the DNA is TGCGCCAGCAGTGCGGGACCAACACCGAACACTGAAGCTTTCTTT.

Of note for this clone: A read error may account for a junction end that differs from germline. This chain links TRBV7-7 with TRBJ2-1, with TRBD2 matching over 10 bases. CDR3 length: 15 residues. Germline lookup yields CDR1 SSHAT and CDR2 FNYEAQ (reference sequence). The CDR3 DNA sequence: TGTGCTAGCAGCTTATCTAGCGGGGGTTACAATGAGCAGTTCTTC. It codes for CASSLSSGGYNEQFF. Supplemented by reference TRBV7-7 and TRBJ2-1, the full variable domain reads GAGVSQSPRYKVTKRGQDVTLRCDPISSHATLYWYQQALGQGPEFLTYFNYEAQPDKSGLPSDRFSAERPEGSISTLTIQRTEQRDSAMYRCASSLSSGGYNEQFFGPGTRLTVL.

In its sample, this clone was seen once. The V and J genes are TRBV6-4 and TRBJ2-3, with 8 bases fitting TRBD2. Trimming removed 0 bases from V and 4 bases from J; junction bases left unmatched: 3. In germline, CDR1 is MRHNA, CDR2 SNTAGT. The CDR3 extends over 15 amino acids. The DNA of the CDR3 is TGTGCCAGCAGTGACTCGACGGGGGGGTCAGATACGCAGTATTTT. Translating gives CASSDSTGGSDTQYF.

The V gene is TRBV6-6, the J gene TRBJ2-1, with 9 bases matching TRBD1. Germline CDR1 MNHNY, CDR2 SVGAGI (reference sequence). After removal of 4 bases from V and 8 bases from J, the junction contained 9 bases not matched to a gene. The CDR3 contains 15 residues. In DNA form, the CDR3 reads TGTGCCAGCAGTTCGACAGGGGGAATCTGGTATGAGCAGTTCTTC. This translates into CASSSTGGIWYEQFF.

The chain employs TRBV9 and TRBJ1-1; 12 nucleotides agree with TRBD1. The CDR3 sequence is 18 residues long. The J segment lost 2 bases and the V segment lost 1 base, leaving 9 bases of the junction unmatched. Germline V lookup: CDR1 SGDLS, CDR2 YYNGEE. The CDR3 region has the DNA TGTGCCAGCAGCGTAACCCCCGGGGACAGGGGGCTAAACACTGAAGCTTTCTTT. This sequence encodes CASSVTPGDRGLNTEAFF.

A single count supports this clone. CDR3 protein: CASSIGGTSGTSYEQYF. The CDR3 DNA sequence: TGTGCCAGTAGTATAGGAGGGACTAGCGGTACTTCCTACGAGCAGTACTTC. The chain is built from TRBV19 and TRBJ2-7, with 11 positions matching TRBD2. The CDR3 runs to 17 residues. V trimming: 1 base; J trimming: 1 base; junction bases outside the gene matches: 6. Germline V lookup: CDR1 LNHDA, CDR2 SQIVND (reference sequence).

The V call is TRBV9, the J call TRBJ1-1, with D tentatively TRBD1 (5 bases). Germline lookup yields CDR1 SGDLS and CDR2 YYNGEE. The CDR3 consists of 13 residues. Trimming took off 2 bases at V and 4 bases at J, with 9 bases between the two ends. CDR3 residues: CASSVSGGTEAFF. The CDR3 region has the DNA TGTGCCAGCAGCGTGTCGGGGGGCACTGAAGCTTTCTTT. Full variable domain (outside the CDR3, taken from reference TRBV9 and TRBJ1-1): DSGVTQTPKHLITATGQRVTLRCSPRSGDLSVYWYQQSLDQGLQFLIQYYNGEERAKGNILERFSAQQFPDLHSELNLSSLELGDSALYFCASSVSGGTEAFFGQGTRLTVV.